This T cell receptor beta chain was identified during a study of control samples from healthy donors and cancer patients. The CDR3 contains 13 residues. Germline lookup yields CDR1 MNHEY and CDR2 SVGEGT. The J segment lost 4 bases and the V segment lost 5 bases, leaving 4 bases of the junction unmatched. Assay used: immunoSEQ multiplex PCR; TCRdb lists only in-frame clones, some missing. The table lists about 70,000 clones, about 80% of them singletons. This clone was recorded only once. Material for sequencing was PBMCs. This clonotype originated in a woman in her forties or fifties with lung cancer. The chain recombines TRBV6-2 or TRBV6-3 with TRBJ1-1; 7 positions match TRBD1. The CDR3 nucleotides read TGTGCCAGCAGTCCACAGGGGAGCACTGAAGCTTTCTTT. Its translation: CASSPQGSTEAFF.